One sample yielded the 30 T cell receptor beta chains listed below, sequenced in a study of T cell clonality in common variable immunodeficiency (dated by TCRdb to about 2015). Library preparation used the immunoSEQ multiplex PCR assay. As stored in TCRdb, this immuneACCESS dataset retains in-frame rearrangements with V and J assigned. A fraction of the clones does not appear; measured against another copy, unresolved V genes explain less than half of the discrepancy, and the remainder lacks a known reason. The table puts 40,000 to 65,000 clones in this sample, none counted just once. The ten largest make up roughly 3.5% of the sample. The sequenced sample consisted of peripheral blood mononuclear cells. Receptors were obtained from a person aged 18-69 years in good health.

This clone came up many times. The CDR3 end lies 3 residues beyond the end of the read and is filled in from the germline J gene. This chain links TRBV19 with TRBJ2-2; a possible D gene is TRBD2 (6 bases). Trimming pared 3 bases from V and 2 bases from J, leaving 10 bases between. Germline V gene sequence: CDR1 LNHDA, CDR2 SQIVND (reference sequence). The CDR3 sequence is 15 residues long. The part of the CDR3 DNA that was read is TGTGCCAGTAGTATTGGCGGGGAAAACACCGGGGAG. Translated, it gives CASSIGGENTGE. The whole CDR3 protein is CASSIGGENTGELFF. Full variable domain (outside the CDR3, taken from reference TRBV19 and TRBJ2-2): DGGITQSPKYLFRKEGQNVTLSCEQNLNHDAMYWYRQDPGQGLRLIYYSQIVNDFQKGDIAEGYSVSREKKESFPLTVTSAQKNPTAFYLCASSIGGENTGELFFGEGSRLTVL.

This clone was picked up a small number of times. The CDR3 goes on 3 residues after the read ends, and that part is filled in from the germline J gene. The rearrangement joins TRBV7-9 to TRBJ1-2; 11 bases line up with TRBD1. The CDR3 is 15 residues long. Germline CDR1 and CDR2: SEHNR and FQNEAQ (reference sequence). Germline trimming cut 5 bases from V and 2 bases from J; bases unmatched to any gene: 4. The part of the CDR3 DNA that was read is TGTGCCAGCAGCCATGGGGACAGGGGGAACTATGGC. This translates into CASSHGDRGNYG. The complete CDR3 protein is CASSHGDRGNYGYTF.

This clone was seen ten or more times. The read terminates 3 residues before the CDR3 end, so the remaining end is supplied by the germline J gene. The rearrangement uses TRBV7-9 and TRBJ2-1; TRBD1 matches at 7 bases. Losses at the gene ends were 4 bases for V and 6 bases for J; bases not matched to a gene: 9. Per the germline V gene, CDR1 is SEHNR and CDR2 is FQNEAQ (reference sequence). This CDR3 comprises 15 residues. The chain's CDR3 is CASSSLDRDPNEQFF. CDR3 DNA (partial): TGTGCCAGCAGCTCACTCGACAGGGACCCCAATGAG.

This clone was seen only a few times. The CDR3 extends 3 residues past the end of the read, so its final part is completed from the germline J gene. J is TRBJ1-2 and V is TRBV7-9, with 9 nucleotides matching TRBD1. The CDR3 has 15 residues. With 3 bases clipped from V and 4 bases from J, the junction kept 6 bases outside the gene matches. Germline loops: CDR1 SEHNR, CDR2 FQNEAQ (reference sequence). Incomplete CDR3 DNA: TGTGCCAGCAGCTTGGGGACAGGGCTCGCCTATGGC. Translated, it gives CASSLGTGLAYG. The whole CDR3 protein reads CASSLGTGLAYGYTF.

The table lists this clone with many counts. CDR3 sequence reads: CATSRDRGSGELFF. Incomplete CDR3 DNA: TGTGCCACCAGCAGAGACAGGGGGTCCGGGGAG. This chain connects TRBV15 to TRBJ2-2; TRBD1 matches at 7 bases. The CDR3 end is not reached by the read, which stops 3 residues before it; the germline J gene fills it in. V was clipped by 0 bases and J by 6 bases; unmatched bases: 1. The CDR3 is 14 amino acids. CDR1 LNHNV and CDR2 YYDKDF come from the germline V gene (reference sequence).

With respect to this clone: The CDR3 end is not reached by the read, which stops 3 residues before it; the germline J gene fills it in. The J gene is TRBJ2-7, the V gene TRBV20-1; 8 bases line up with TRBD1. V lost 3 bases, J lost 2 bases, and 6 bases stayed unmatched. CDR1 is DFQATT and CDR2 is SNEGSKA in the germline V gene (reference sequence). The length of the CDR3 is 14 residues. The sequenced CDR3 bases are TGCAGTGCTAGTTCCTTGGACAGGGCCTACGAG. Translating it yields CSASSLDRAYE. The entire CDR3 sequence reads CSASSLDRAYEQYF.

The sample holds many counts of this clone. The read halts 3 residues ahead of the CDR3 end, with the missing end drawn from the germline J gene. The V call is TRBV20-1, the J call TRBJ2-4; the match to TRBD2 covers 8 bases. Germline CDR1 reads DFQATT; CDR2 reads SNEGSKA (reference sequence). This CDR3 region has 13 residues. CDR3 DNA, as far as it was read: TGCAGTGCTACAGAAAGCGGGAGCCTAAGT. It codes for CSATESGSLS. The full CDR3 reads CSATESGSLSQYF.

Turning to this clone: The read comes to an end 3 residues before the CDR3 does, leaving the germline J gene to fill in the end. This chain uses TRBV18 with TRBJ1-1, with D possibly matching TRBD1 (6 bases). V shed 0 bases and J shed 4 bases, with 12 bases lying between them. Germline-derived CDR1 and CDR2 are KGHSH and LQKENI. The CDR3 extends over 15 amino acids. The CDR3 here is CASSPPYQGGTEAFF. The sequenced part of the CDR3 DNA is TGTGCCAGCTCACCACCATATCAAGGGGGCACTGAA. Filled out from reference TRBV18 and TRBJ1-1, the complete variable domain reads NAGVMQNPRHLVRRRGQEARLRCSPMKGHSHVYWYRQLPEEGLKFMVYLQKENIIDESGMPKERFSAEFPKEGPSILRIQQVVRGDSAAYFCASSPPYQGGTEAFFGQGTRLTVV.

There are many counts of this clone. Read sequence stops 3 residues before the CDR3 end, and the germline J gene provides the missing end. The chain is built from TRBV4-2 and TRBJ2-1, with TRBD1 identical over 7 bases. V shed 0 bases and J 1 base; nucleotides not matched to a gene: 6. Germline CDR1 LGHNA, CDR2 YNFKEQ. The CDR3 is 17 residues long. The chain's CDR3 is CASSQDEGGRSYNEQFF. The DNA read from the CDR3 is TGTGCCAGCAGCCAAGATGAAGGGGGCAGGTCCTACAATGAG.

For this clone: The CDR3 is cut off 3 residues early in the read; its end comes from the germline J gene. The chain couples TRBV2 to TRBJ2-3; D might be TRBD1 (6 bases). This CDR3 has 13 amino acids. The germline CDR1 and CDR2 sequences are SNHLY and FYNNEI. The DNA read from the CDR3 is TGTGCCAGCAGACAGGGTGCCGGGGCGGCG. As protein: CASRQGAGAA. The full CDR3 protein reads CASRQGAGAAQYF. The full variable domain, its missing parts supplied by reference TRBV2 and TRBJ2-3, is EPEVTQTPSHQVTQMGQEVILRCVPISNHLYFYWYRQILGQKVEFLVSFYNNEISEKSEIFDDQFSVERPDGSNFTLKIRSTKLEDSAMYFCASRQGAGAAQYFGPGTRLTVL.

This clone was detected many times. The CDR3 DNA, read in part, is TGCAGCGTTGAAGATTATCAGGAACAAGAGACC. Translated, it gives CSVEDYQEQET. The whole CDR3 protein is CSVEDYQEQETQYF. The chain carries TRBV29-1 and TRBJ2-5; unclear D gene. The CDR3 end lies 3 residues beyond the end of the read and is filled in from the germline J gene. The CDR3 is 14 amino acids. Germline values: CDR1 SQVTM, CDR2 ANQGSEA. V lost 0 bases to trimming and J lost 2 bases, with 10 bases between them.

This clone occurred many times. The read terminates 3 residues before the CDR3 end, so the remaining end is supplied by the germline J gene. The chain recombines TRBV20-1 with TRBJ2-1, with D hard to call. The CDR3 has 13 residues. The germline gives CDR1 DFQATT, CDR2 SNEGSKA (reference sequence). The V and J ends lost 5 bases and 5 bases respectively, with 13 bases between them. CDR3 sequence reads: CSAQSGRNNEQFF. Incomplete CDR3 DNA: TGCAGTGCTCAATCGGGTAGAAACAATGAG.

With respect to this clone: The read halts 3 residues ahead of the CDR3 end, with the missing end drawn from the germline J gene. The chain uses TRBV30 and TRBJ1-6; the D is unclear. This CDR3 comprises 15 residues. V lost 4 bases and J 0 bases, leaving 10 bases between the germline ends. The germline V gene has CDR1 GTSNPN and CDR2 SVGIG (reference sequence). CDR3 amino acids: CAWTVLSSYNSPLHF. The DNA read from the CDR3 is TGTGCCTGGACGGTCTTGAGCTCCTATAATTCACCC.

On this clone: Read sequence stops 3 residues before the CDR3 end, and the germline J gene provides the missing end. The chain carries TRBV13 and TRBJ1-2; possible D gene TRBD1, 6 bases. Germline CDR1 and CDR2: PRHDT and FYEKMQ (reference sequence). The CDR3 spans 13 residues. Incomplete CDR3 DNA: TGTGCCAGCAGCTTAGGCCGGACAGACGGC. Translation gives CASSLGRTDG. The full CDR3 sequence reads CASSLGRTDGYTF. Full variable domain (rest looked up from reference TRBV13 and TRBJ1-2): AAGVIQSPRHLIKEKRETATLKCYPIPRHDTVYWYQQGPGQDPQFLISFYEKMQSDKGSIPDRFSAQQFSDYHSELNMSSLELGDSALYFCASSLGRTDGYTFGSGTRLTVV.

This clone has a count of ten or more. Sequencing ends 3 residues short of the CDR3 end; the germline J gene provides the rest. This same CDR3 is encoded by further DNA sequences in the sample. V is TRBV19 and J is TRBJ1-3; possible D gene TRBD1, 6 bases. The V end lost 4 bases, the J end lost 0 bases, and 13 bases lay between the germline ends. Germline values: CDR1 LNHDA, CDR2 SQIVND (reference sequence). The CDR3 totals 16 residues. CDR3 amino acids: CASSTGTTSSGNTIYF. CDR3 bases read: TGTGCCAGTAGTACCGGGACAACAAGCTCTGGAAACACC.

This clone has more than one count but fewer than ten. The chain's CDR3 is CASSLDTTTRPQHF. The covered CDR3 bases are TGTGCCAGCAGCTTGGATACCACCACAAGGCCC. J is TRBJ1-5 and V is TRBV5-5; D is unresolved. The read stops 3 residues short of the end of the CDR3; the missing end is completed from the germline J gene. CDR1 SGHKS and CDR2 YYEKEE come from the germline V gene (reference sequence). Trimming pared 0 bases from V and 9 bases from J, leaving 13 bases between. The CDR3 has 14 residues.

This clone was counted at least ten times. The observed sequence ends 3 residues before the CDR3 terminus, with the missing tail filled in from the germline J gene. The rearrangement joins TRBV27 to TRBJ1-6; D ambiguous. Germline V lookup: CDR1 MNHEY, CDR2 SMNVEV (reference sequence). CDR3 size: 17 residues. The ends were cut back, 0 bases at V and 3 bases at J, with 12 bases in the middle. The CDR3 sequence: CASSLSAGYGYNSPLHF. The sequenced CDR3 bases are TGTGCCAGCAGTTTATCGGCGGGGTATGGCTATAATTCACCC.

The table lists this clone with a few counts. The read ends 3 residues shy of where the CDR3 ends; the end is completed using the germline J gene. The chain combines TRBV20-1 with TRBJ1-1; D unclear. This CDR3 region has 12 residues. Germline CDR1 reads DFQATT; CDR2 reads SNEGSKA (reference sequence). The CDR3 is CSAPRGGPEAFF. The sequenced part of the CDR3 DNA is TGCAGTGCCCCCCGAGGAGGGCCCGAA.

The table lists this clone with a few counts. Read data end 3 residues before the CDR3 end; the end is taken from the germline J gene. This chain links TRBV19 with TRBJ2-3; D might be TRBD1 (6 bases). V shed 3 bases and J shed 3 bases, with 13 bases lying between them. The V gene's germline CDR1 is LNHDA and CDR2 SQIVND (reference sequence). CDR3 length: 15 residues. The CDR3 loop reads CASSMGAGGTDTQYF. The CDR3 bases that were read are TGTGCCAGTAGTATGGGGGCTGGTGGGACAGATACG.

This clone was recorded many times. The CDR3 goes on 3 residues after the read ends, and that part is filled in from the germline J gene. The chain has TRBV24-1 and TRBJ2-1; 11 bases align to TRBD1. Germline V gene sequence: CDR1 KGHDR, CDR2 SFDVKD. The CDR3 is 16 amino acids. V was pared by 2 bases and J by 2 bases, with 1 base of the junction left unmatched. CDR3 sequence reads: CATSDWTGGTYNEQFF. CDR3 DNA (partial): TGTGCCACCAGTGATTGGACAGGGGGCACCTACAATGAG.

This clone was counted a few times. The CDR3 is cut off 3 residues early in the read; its end comes from the germline J gene. This chain joins TRBV7-9 and TRBJ2-5, with D uncertain. The V end lost 6 bases, the J end lost 2 bases, and 10 bases lay between the germline ends. The CDR3 is made up of 13 amino acids. The V gene's germline CDR1 is SEHNR and CDR2 FQNEAQ (reference sequence). This CDR3 is CASSSSVQETQYF. The part of the CDR3 DNA that was read is TGTGCCAGCAGTTCTAGTGTTCAAGAGACC.

This clone was recorded at least ten times. The read gets to within 3 residues of the CDR3 end, and the germline J gene fills in the rest. The identical CDR3 is also encoded by other nucleotide sequences in the sample. The chain couples TRBV5-1 to TRBJ2-1; TRBD2 matches 10 bases. V was clipped by 0 bases and J by 3 bases; unmatched bases: 0. The CDR3 runs to 15 residues. Germline V gene sequence: CDR1 SGHRS, CDR2 YFSETQ. Partial CDR3 DNA: TGCGCCAGCAGCTTGGGGACTAGCGGCTACAATGAG. It encodes CASSLGTSGYNE. The complete CDR3 reads CASSLGTSGYNEQFF.

This clone appeared many times. The CDR3 bases that were read are TGTGCCAGCAGTGAATACTCAGGGGGCCCACTGCGTGAG. Protein sequence: CASSEYSGGPLRE. The complete CDR3 protein is CASSEYSGGPLREQFF. The genes are TRBV2 and TRBJ2-1; 8 bases align to TRBD1. The read ends 3 residues early relative to the CDR3; the germline J gene fills the gap. CDR3 length: 16 residues. With V trimmed by 2 bases and J by 9 bases, 12 bases remained unmatched. The germline V gene encodes CDR1 SNHLY and CDR2 FYNNEI.

This clone came up many times. The read gets to within 3 residues of the CDR3 end, and the germline J gene fills in the rest. The V gene is TRBV19, the J gene TRBJ2-7; weak D call: TRBD2 (6 bases). CDR3 length: 12 amino acids. Germline-derived CDR1 and CDR2 are LNHDA and SQIVND (reference sequence). V lost 4 bases and J 5 bases, leaving 9 bases between the germline ends. CDR3 sequence: CASSTSGDEQYF. The covered CDR3 bases are TGTGCCAGTAGTACCTCGGGGGACGAG.

This clone showed up many times. Read data end 3 residues before the CDR3 end; the end is taken from the germline J gene. The V gene is TRBV4-1, the J gene TRBJ2-7; 8 bases are shared with TRBD2. The length of the CDR3 is 18 residues. Per the germline V gene, CDR1 is MGHRA and CDR2 is YSYEKL. Trimming took 1 base from V and 5 from J; bases not matched to a gene: 16. CDR3 DNA (partial): TGCGCCAGCAGCCAAGTATTGGCCCGTGAGCGGGAGTCGCACGAG. Residues: CASSQVLARERESHE. The whole CDR3 region reads CASSQVLARERESHEQYF.

Comment on this clone: The CDR3 extends 3 residues past the end of the read, so its final part is completed from the germline J gene. The chain has TRBV7-9 and TRBJ2-1; TRBD2 matches 11 bases. V shed 5 bases and J 7 bases; nucleotides not matched to a gene: 7. CDR1 SEHNR and CDR2 FQNEAQ come from the germline V gene (reference sequence). The CDR3 has 15 amino acids. The covered CDR3 bases are TGTGCCAGCAGCGTTAGCGGGAGGGCTGTAAATGAG. It yields the protein CASSVSGRAVNE. Given in full, the CDR3 is CASSVSGRAVNEQFF.

This clone was detected ten times or more. The sequence runs out 3 residues before the end of the CDR3; the remainder is reconstructed from the germline J gene. The J gene is TRBJ2-2, the V gene TRBV19; D possibly corresponds to TRBD2 (6 bases). Between the trimmed V and J ends, which lost 6 bases and 6 bases, there was a span of 20 bases. This CDR3 contains 16 residues. Per the germline V gene, CDR1 is LNHDA and CDR2 is SQIVND (reference sequence). CDR3 DNA (partial): TGTGCCAGTAGCCGGAGGGCAGGGAGGAATGCCGGGGAG. Protein sequence: CASSRRAGRNAGE. From start to end, the CDR3 is CASSRRAGRNAGELFF.

Turning to this clone: Read sequence stops 3 residues before the CDR3 end, and the germline J gene provides the missing end. The rearrangement joins TRBV16 to TRBJ1-2; 9 bases are a match to TRBD1. The CDR3 runs to 17 residues. Trimming cost V 4 bases and J 6 bases; bases outside gene matches: 15. Germline values: CDR1 KGHSY, CDR2 FQNENV. Incomplete CDR3 DNA: TGTGCCAGCAGCCCACACCTACAGGGGGCGAGGCTGAATGGC. It translates to CASSPHLQGARLNG. The full CDR3 protein reads CASSPHLQGARLNGYTF. The full variable domain, its missing parts supplied by reference TRBV16 and TRBJ1-2, is GEEVAQTPKHLVRGEGQKAKLYCAPIKGHSYVFWYQQVLKNEFKFLISFQNENVFDETGMPKERFSAKCLPNSPCSLEIQATKLEDSAVYFCASSPHLQGARLNGYTFGSGTRLTVV.

This clone has ten or more counts. The CDR3 end lies 3 residues beyond the end of the read and is filled in from the germline J gene. The chain joins TRBV19 to TRBJ2-1, with TRBD2 matching 8 bases. V shed 1 base and J 9 bases; nucleotides not matched to a gene: 8. The germline gives CDR1 LNHDA, CDR2 SQIVND (reference sequence). The CDR3 has 15 residues. The CDR3 sequence is CASSIASGRDTEQFF. The CDR3 bases that were read are TGTGCCAGTAGTATAGCGAGCGGGAGAGACACTGAG.

This clone was found many times. The covered CDR3 bases are TGTGCCAGCAGCCAAGGTAACAGGGCACAATTTGAG. It is translated as CASSQGNRAQFE. The whole CDR3 is CASSQGNRAQFEQFF. The V and J genes are TRBV14 and TRBJ2-1, with D possibly TRBD1 on 6 matching bases. The CDR3 end is not reached by the read, which stops 3 residues before it; the germline J gene fills it in. The CDR3 totals 15 residues. Germline CDR1 and CDR2: SGHDN and FVKESK. Trimming removed 1 base from V and 9 bases from J, with 16 bases in between. Full variable domain (remainder filled in from reference TRBV14 and TRBJ2-1): EAGVTQFPSHSVIEKGQTVTLRCDPISGHDNLYWYRRVMGKEIKFLLHFVKESKQDESGMPNNRFLAERTGGTYSTLKVQPAELEDSGVYFCASSQGNRAQFEQFFGPGTRLTVL.